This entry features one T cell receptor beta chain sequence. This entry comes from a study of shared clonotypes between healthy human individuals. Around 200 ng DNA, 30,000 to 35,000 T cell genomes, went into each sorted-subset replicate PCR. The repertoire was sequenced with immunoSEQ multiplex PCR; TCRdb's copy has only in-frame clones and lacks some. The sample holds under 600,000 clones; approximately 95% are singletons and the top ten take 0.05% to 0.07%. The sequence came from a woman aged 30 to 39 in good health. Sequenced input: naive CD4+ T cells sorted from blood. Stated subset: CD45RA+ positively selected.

The CDR3 here is CASRATGVGTYEQYF. CDR3 sequence (DNA): TGTGCCAGCAGGGCTACAGGGGTGGGAACCTACGAGCAGTACTTC. The V and J genes are TRBV7-8 and TRBJ2-7; 7 nucleotides agree with TRBD1. The CDR3 has 15 residues. The ends lost 6 bases at V and 2 bases at J; junction bases unmatched: 10. The germline gives CDR1 SGHVS, CDR2 FQNEAQ.